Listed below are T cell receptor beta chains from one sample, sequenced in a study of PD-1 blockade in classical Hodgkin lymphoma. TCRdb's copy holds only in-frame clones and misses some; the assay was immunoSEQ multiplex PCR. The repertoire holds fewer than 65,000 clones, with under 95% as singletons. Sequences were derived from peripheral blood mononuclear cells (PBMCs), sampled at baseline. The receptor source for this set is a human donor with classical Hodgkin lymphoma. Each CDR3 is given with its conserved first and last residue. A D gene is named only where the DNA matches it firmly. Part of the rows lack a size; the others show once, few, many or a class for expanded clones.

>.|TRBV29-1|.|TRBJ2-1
TGCAGCGTGGGGGAGCGGTCCAATGAGCAGTTCTTC
CSVGERSNEQFF
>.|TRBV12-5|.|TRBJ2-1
TGTGCTAGTGGCCGCTACTCCTACAATGAGCAGTTCTTC
CASGRYSYNEQFF
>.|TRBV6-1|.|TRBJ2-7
TGTGCCAGCAGTGAAGCCACAGGAGTCTACGAGCAGTACTTC
CASSEATGVYEQYF
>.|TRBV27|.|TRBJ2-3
TGTGCCAGCACCCCTACGCAGTATTTT
CASTPTQYF
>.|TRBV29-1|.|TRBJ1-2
TGCAGCGTTGACCCCCAGGGTGATGGCTACACCTTC
CSVDPQGDGYTF
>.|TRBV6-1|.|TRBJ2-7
TGTGCCAGCAGCAATGAGCCTGACGGCTACGAGCAGTACTTC
CASSNEPDGYEQYF
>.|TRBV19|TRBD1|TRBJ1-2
TGTGCCAGTAGTTCGGAGAAGGACAGGGGCTCCTATGGCTACACCTTC
CASSSEKDRGSYGYTF
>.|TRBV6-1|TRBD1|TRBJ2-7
TGTGCCAGCAGTTTTCAAACAGGGGGCGTGTACGAGCAGTACTTC
CASSFQTGGVYEQYF
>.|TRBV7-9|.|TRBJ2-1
TGTGCCAGCCAGCCCCGAGACACGTACAATGAGCAGTTCTTC
CASQPRDTYNEQFF
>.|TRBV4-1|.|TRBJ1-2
TGCGCCAGCAGCCAAGTCCCATACGAAAACTATGGCTACACCTTC
CASSQVPYENYGYTF
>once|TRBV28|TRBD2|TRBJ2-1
TGTGCCAGCAGAAGGACTAGCGGGAGAACGTATGAGCAGTTCTTC
CASRRTSGRTYEQFF
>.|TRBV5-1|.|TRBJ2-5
TGCGCCAGCAGACCGGCTGAAGAGACCCAGTACTTC
CASRPAEETQYF
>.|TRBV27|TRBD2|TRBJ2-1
TGTGCCAGCAGTTCCCCCAGACTAGCGGGGGGGCCCAATGAGCAGTTCTTC
CASSSPRLAGGPNEQFF
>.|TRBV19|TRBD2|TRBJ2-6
TGTGCCAGTAGTAACCTAGCGGGAGTCTCTGGGGCCAACGTCCTGACTTTC
CASSNLAGVSGANVLTF
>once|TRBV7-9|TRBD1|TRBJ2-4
TGTGCCAGCAGCCCAGGGGGTACGAACATTCAGTACTTC
CASSPGGTNIQYF
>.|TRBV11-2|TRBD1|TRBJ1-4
TGTGCCAGCAGCCGAGAGGACAGGGGAAATGAAAAACTGTTTTTT
CASSREDRGNEKLFF
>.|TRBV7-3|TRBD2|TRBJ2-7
TGTGCCAGCAGCTTAAAGCGGGAGGGCCAGCACGAGCAGTACTTC
CASSLKREGQHEQYF
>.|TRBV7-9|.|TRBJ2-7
TGTGCCAGCAGCTTCTGGGCCCAGGATCACGAGCAGTACTTC
CASSFWAQDHEQYF
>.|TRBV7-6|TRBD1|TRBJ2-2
TGTGCCAGCAGCTTGACAGGGCCGGTTACCGACCTTCTGAACACCGGGGAGCTGTTTTTT
CASSLTGPVTDLLNTGELFF
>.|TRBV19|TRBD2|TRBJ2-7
TGTGCCAGTAGTATGACCGGAACGCCGACTAGCAGGCACGAGCAGTACTTC
CASSMTGTPTSRHEQYF
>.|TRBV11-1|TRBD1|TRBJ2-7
TGTGCCAGCAGCCCAGGAGGACAGGGCCACGCTGGTTGGTACTTC
CASSPGGQGHAGWYF
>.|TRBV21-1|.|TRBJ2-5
TGTGCCAGCATCCGAGCGGGGACGGTAAAAGAGACCCAGTACTTC
CASIRAGTVKETQYF
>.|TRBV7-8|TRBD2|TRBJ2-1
TGTGCCAGCAGCGTCGGACTAGGGGATTACAATGAGCAGTTCTTC
CASSVGLGDYNEQFF
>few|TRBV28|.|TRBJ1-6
TGTGCCAGCAGTTACTATAATTCACCCCTCCACTTT
CASSYYNSPLHF
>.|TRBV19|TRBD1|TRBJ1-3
TGTGCCAGTACCGCACGGGACAGCTCTGGAAACACCATATATTTT
CASTARDSSGNTIYF
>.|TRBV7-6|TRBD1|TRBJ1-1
TGTGCCAGCAGCTTGGGACAGGGCCCGACTTTTGAAGCTTTCTTT
CASSLGQGPTFEAFF
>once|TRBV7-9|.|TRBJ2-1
TGTGCCAGCAGCTTAGCGGCTGGGTCCCACAATGAGCAGTTCTTC
CASSLAAGSHNEQFF
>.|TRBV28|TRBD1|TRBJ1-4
TGTGCCAGCAGTCGGACAGGGGAGAATGAAAAACTGTTTTTT
CASSRTGENEKLFF
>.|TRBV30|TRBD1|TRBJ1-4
TGTGCCTGGAGAGAAAAAAGGCTAGGGGGCGCGGCTAATGAAAAACTGTTTTTT
CAWREKRLGGAANEKLFF
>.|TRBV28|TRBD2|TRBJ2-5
TGTGCCAGCAACGGCGGGGGGGCCATGGAGACCCAGTACTTC
CASNGGGAMETQYF
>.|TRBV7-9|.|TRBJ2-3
TGTGCCAGCAGCTTTGGCGGGTGGTCCACAGATACGCAGTATTTT
CASSFGGWSTDTQYF
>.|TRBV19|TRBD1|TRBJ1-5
TGTGCCAGTAGCATCGGGACAGGGGGCCTCAAGGGGAATCAGCCCCAGCATTTT
CASSIGTGGLKGNQPQHF
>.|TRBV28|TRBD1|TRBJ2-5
TGTGCCAGCAACGACAGGGGGGCGGAGACCCAGTACTTC
CASNDRGAETQYF
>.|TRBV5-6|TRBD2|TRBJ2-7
TGTGCCAGCAGCTTGAGCGGGAGCTCCTACGAGCAGTACTTC
CASSLSGSSYEQYF
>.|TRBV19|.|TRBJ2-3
TGTGCCAGTAGTATGACTCCTGATACGCAGTATTTT
CASSMTPDTQYF